These 2 T cell receptor beta chains originate from one sample sequenced in a study of shared clonotypes between healthy human individuals. Sequenced by immunoSEQ multiplex PCR; TCRdb stores in-frame clones only, minus some. The top ten hold roughly 0.65% of the sample, which has around 1.1 million clones, 70% to 80% seen once. The sample comprised memory CD4+ T cells from PBMCs. Sample subset: CD45RA-negative fraction. The receptors were sampled from a man younger than 35 in good health. Some clones in this sample may be carry-over from other donors' samples.

The chain joins TRBV6-1 to TRBJ2-5; no reliable D call. Germline V lookup: CDR1 MNHNS, CDR2 SASEGT. V was cut by 8 bases and J by 5 bases, with 15 bases left in between. The CDR3 runs 13 residues. The CDR3 DNA is TGTGCCAGCCGGCTTCGCACCGGGGAGACCCAGTACTTC. Amino acids: CASRLRTGETQYF.

The chain recombines TRBV7-2 with TRBJ2-5; TRBD2 agrees at 7 bases. Germline V CDR1 and CDR2: SGHTA, FQGNSA. The length of the CDR3 is 15 residues. The junction had 6 bases not matched to a gene; V was cut back by 1 base and J by 4 bases. As DNA, the CDR3 is TGTGCCAGCAGCTTAGACGGCGGGAGCGGAGAGACCCAGTACTTC. Amino acids: CASSLDGGSGETQYF.